What follows is one TCR beta chain and its context. Its antigen is unidentified. A much larger clone lies a single base off, so this may be a read error. These data originate in a study of molecular identifiers for immune sequencing clone quantification. Turning to the study itself: The replicates split RNA from approximately 20,000 or 100,000 naive CD8 cells five ways and sequenced four. Whole-study findings and limits: Researchers reportedly could pick up spiked Jurkat TCR RNA from one cell mixed into roughly 1 million naive cells.

Per the germline V gene, CDR1 is SEHNR and CDR2 is FQNEAQ (reference sequence). V lost 2 bases and J 2 bases, leaving 15 bases between the germline ends. This CDR3 spans 16 amino acids. Naive CD8 T cells underwent sorting with the CD8+CD4-CCR7+CD45RA+ definition. Listed TCR primers and previously described methods were used for bulk TCR libraries. TCRdb recomputed calls from the PCR reads with MiXCR, one row per CDR3 protein. The repertoire includes approximately 90,000 distinct CDR3 sequences, 20% to 25% of them detected once, and roughly 1% sits in the top ten. This chain joins TRBV7-9 and TRBJ2-5, with D perhaps TRBD1 or TRBD2 (5 bases each). Sequencing used naive CD8+ T cells from blood, with Jurkat cell RNA spiked in. Regarding subset: FACS-sorted CD8+CD4-CCR7+CD45RA+ naive T cells. The sequence derives from a human donor in good health. Some libraries in this study had Jurkat cell RNA spiked in. The CDR3 protein is CASSLNRGPAQETQYF. The CDR3 DNA is TGTGCCAGCAGCTTAAACCGGGGCCCTGCACAAGAGACCCAGTACTTC.